This T cell receptor beta chain came from a study of cytomegalovirus exposure and HLA in healthy donors. The primer mix had 60 Vbeta and 13 Jbeta primers. Profiling relied on immunoSEQ multiplex PCR, and the TCRdb table lists in-frame clones only, not all of them. Of some 130,000 clones listed, approximately 71% were seen once; the top ten hold roughly 2%. Findings and limits, study-wide: A further, later analysis showed that HLA-associated TCR beta chains (compared with equally common others) were more clonally expanded. Several V segments, TRBV6-2 and TRBV6-3 among them, could not be told apart and were dropped.

This clone was detected only a few times. Its antigen is still unknown. CDR3 length: 15 amino acids. V was pared by 4 bases and J by 4 bases, with 1 base of the junction left unmatched. Germline assignment: CDR1 MNHNS and CDR2 SASEGT. The clonotype comes from a man aged 25 to 40 in good health and CMV-seronegative. This chain links TRBV6-1 with TRBJ2-3; 14 bases fit TRBD2. The sequenced material came from PBMCs. In DNA, the CDR3 is TGTGCCAGCAGTGGACTAGCGGGAGGGCCAGATACGCAGTATTTT. This codes for CASSGLAGGPDTQYF.